The next 21 T cell receptor beta chains were all read from a single sample in a study of blood T cell repertoires in COVID-19. Profiled with immunoSEQ multiplex PCR; TCRdb holds only in-frame clones, not every one. This table holds fewer than 200,000 clones, around 83% found once. The specimen was peripheral blood. These receptors all come from an older woman with COVID-19, enrolled during active disease.

The gene calls are TRBV6-1 and TRBJ2-3; 9 positions agree with TRBD1. The germline CDR1 and CDR2 sequences are MNHNS and SASEGT. This CDR3 region has 16 residues. V was clipped by 1 base and J by 1 base; unmatched bases: 3. The CDR3: CASSEGTGARTDTQYF. As DNA, the CDR3 is TGTGCCAGCAGTGAAGGGACAGGGGCTCGCACAGATACGCAGTATTTT.

CDR3 nucleotide sequence: TGTGCCAGCAGCTTAGCCCCTAGCGGGAGGACTTACGAGCAGTACTTC. It is translated as CASSLAPSGRTYEQYF. This chain links TRBV7-2 with TRBJ2-7; 11 bases agree with TRBD2. CDR1 and CDR2 (germline): SGHTA, FQGNSA. V shed 0 bases, J shed 4 bases, and the junction held 5 bases outside the gene matches. There are 16 residues in the CDR3.

This chain links TRBV24-1 with TRBJ1-1; TRBD1 matches 9 bases. J gave up 3 bases and V 5 bases, and 6 bases lay outside the gene matches. The CDR3 is made up of 15 amino acids. CDR1 KGHDR and CDR2 SFDVKD come from the germline V gene. CDR3 in DNA: TGTGCCACCAGTGGCAGCGGGACAGGGTACACTGAAGCTTTCTTT. It codes for CATSGSGTGYTEAFF.

This clone was counted a few times. V and J are TRBV28 and TRBJ1-1, with 10 positions matching TRBD1. The junction had 12 bases not matched to a gene; V was cut back by 7 bases and J by 7 bases. This CDR3 comprises 15 residues. In germline, CDR1 is MDHEN, CDR2 SYDVKM. DNA for the CDR3: TGTGCCAGCACTCCCTCCGGGACAGGGGTACGTGAAGCTTTCTTT. It codes for CASTPSGTGVREAFF.

The rearrangement links TRBV11-3 to TRBJ2-1; 9 bases line up with TRBD1. The CDR3 consists of 17 residues. Unmatched junction bases numbered 13, after V lost 5 bases and J lost 5 bases. Germline-derived CDR1 and CDR2 are SGHNT and YENEEA. The CDR3 loop is CASSLLGGTGFNNEQFF. Written as DNA, the CDR3 is TGTGCCAGCAGCCTATTGGGTGGGACAGGGTTCAACAATGAGCAGTTCTTC. Full variable domain (outside the CDR3, taken from reference TRBV11-3 and TRBJ2-1): EAGVVQSPRYKIIEKKQPVAFWCNPISGHNTLYWYLQNLGQGPELLIRYENEEAVDDSQLPKDRFSAERLKGVDSTLKIQPAELGDSAVYLCASSLLGGTGFNNEQFFGPGTRLTVL.

This chain uses TRBV7-2 with TRBJ1-2; the D is unclear. V was cut by 4 bases and J by 1 base, with 13 bases left in between. This CDR3 comprises 15 residues. Germline V gene data show CDR1 as SGHTA and CDR2 as FQGNSA. DNA of the CDR3: TGTGCCAGCAGCTCCTCTCCAGTGATTAACTATGGCTACACCTTC. Translating gives CASSSSPVINYGYTF.

The chain is built from TRBV3-1 (or the pseudogene TRBV3-2) and TRBJ2-7; D gene uncertain. Germline CDR1 and CDR2: LGHDT and YNNKEL (reference sequence). The CDR3 runs to 11 residues. Trimming stripped 3 bases from V and 4 bases from J, with 4 bases between. The CDR3 DNA reads as TGTGCCAGCAGCCACAGTTACGAGCAGTACTTC. This translates into CASSHSYEQYF.

This clone was picked up one time. Different DNA sequences within this sample yield the same CDR3. This rearrangement joins TRBV6-5 to TRBJ1-5; D remains unclear. V was pared by 2 bases and J by 2 bases, with 4 bases between. The V gene's germline CDR1 is MNHEY and CDR2 SVGAGI. CDR3 length: 13 residues. As DNA, the CDR3 is TGTGCCAGCAGTTACGAGGGCAATCAGCCCCAGCATTTT. Translating it yields CASSYEGNQPQHF.

The chain employs TRBV28 and TRBJ2-7; tentatively, D is TRBD2 (5 bases). The germline V and J ends were trimmed by 4 bases and 7 bases, with 11 bases remaining between them. Germline V CDR1 and CDR2: MDHEN, SYDVKM. CDR3 length: 12 amino acids. The CDR3 is CASSSRGHEQYF. CDR3 coding DNA: TGTGCCAGCAGTTCCCGGGGTCATGAGCAGTACTTC.

This chain connects TRBV6-2 or TRBV6-3 to TRBJ2-1; 11 nucleotides line up with TRBD2. The CDR3 contains 16 residues. Trimming took 6 bases from V and 6 from J; bases not matched to a gene: 10. Looked up from germline, CDR1 is MNHEY and CDR2 is SVGEGT. The CDR3, as DNA: TGTGCCAGCAGCAACCGCATTACTAGCGGGGGCAATGAGCAGTTCTTC. Residues: CASSNRITSGGNEQFF.

The V gene is TRBV7-2, the J gene TRBJ2-3, with 11 bases matching TRBD2. J was trimmed by 9 bases and V by 2 bases; bases with no gene match: 4. The CDR3 runs to 14 residues. Germline V CDR1 and CDR2: SGHTA, FQGNSA. The CDR3 reads CASSLTSGSRTQYF. Here the CDR3 DNA reads TGTGCCAGCAGCTTAACTAGCGGGAGTCGAACGCAGTATTTT.

The rearrangement links TRBV18 to TRBJ1-3, with D maybe TRBD1 (6 bases). With 4 bases removed from V and 6 bases from J, the gap between germline ends came to 28 bases. Per germline, CDR1 KGHSH and CDR2 LQKENI. This CDR3 region has 19 residues. The DNA for the CDR3 is TGTGCCAGCTCACGCAAGTTAACTCAGGGGCGGCTGCCCTCAAACACCATATATTTT. This translates into CASSRKLTQGRLPSNTIYF.

V usage is TRBV7-2 and J usage is TRBJ1-4; D possibly corresponds to TRBD1 (5 bases). CDR3 length: 14 residues. Germline V gene sequence: CDR1 SGHTA, CDR2 FQGNSA. V was pared by 4 bases and J by 2 bases, with 8 bases between. The CDR3 reads CASSSGPTNEKLFF. Here the CDR3 DNA reads TGTGCCAGCAGCTCAGGGCCGACTAATGAAAAACTGTTTTTT. Variable domain in full (rest from reference TRBV7-2 and TRBJ1-4): GAGVSQSPSNKVTEKGKDVELRCDPISGHTALYWYRQSLGQGLEFLIYFQGNSAPDKSGLPSDRFSAERTGGSVSTLTIQRTQQEDSAVYLCASSSGPTNEKLFFGSGTQLSVL.

The chain carries TRBV5-6 and TRBJ1-5; 8 positions match TRBD1. V shed 6 bases and J 7 bases; nucleotides not matched to a gene: 9. This CDR3 has 14 residues. Per the germline V gene, CDR1 is SGHDT and CDR2 is YYEEEE. CDR3 sequence reads: CASMGAGGLQPQHF. The CDR3 nucleotides are TGTGCCAGCATGGGGGCAGGGGGCTTGCAGCCCCAGCATTTT.

The CDR3, as DNA: TGTGCCAGCAGCTTAGAAGGGACTGCTGAAGCTTTCTTT. Translation gives CASSLEGTAEAFF. V is TRBV11-2 and J is TRBJ1-1; D might be TRBD1 (5 bases). The length of the CDR3 is 13 residues. Germline V gene data show CDR1 as SGHAT and CDR2 as FQNNGV. The ends were cut back, 0 bases at V and 6 bases at J, with 8 bases in the middle.

This chain joins TRBV7-9 and TRBJ1-2; D not resolved. The germline V and J ends were trimmed by 2 bases and 2 bases, with 12 bases remaining between them. CDR1 and CDR2 from the germline V gene are SEHNR and FQNEAQ (reference sequence). CDR3 length equals 15 residues. This CDR3 reads CASSLPYRGNYGYTF. The CDR3 DNA reads TGTGCCAGCAGCTTACCCTATCGAGGGAACTATGGCTACACCTTC.

V usage is TRBV10-3 and J usage is TRBJ1-2, with 9 bases aligning to TRBD1. Trimming removed 0 bases from V and 7 bases from J; junction bases left unmatched: 3. The germline V gene has CDR1 ENHRY and CDR2 SYGVKD. This CDR3 has 14 residues. The CDR3 DNA reads TGTGCCATCAGTGAGTCGGACAGGGGCGGTGGCTACACCTTC. Translated: CAISESDRGGGYTF.

The chain has TRBV10-2 and TRBJ2-7, with 9 bases matching TRBD1. In germline, CDR1 is WSHSY, CDR2 SAAADI. The junction had 5 bases not matched to a gene; V was cut back by 1 base and J by 7 bases. The CDR3 length is 14 residues. The DNA for the CDR3 is TGCGCCAGCAGTGAGTTACAGGGGGCGGGGGAGCAGTACTTC. Its protein is CASSELQGAGEQYF.

The chain links TRBV2 to TRBJ2-1; TRBD2 aligns across 13 bases. This CDR3 has 15 residues. In germline, CDR1 is SNHLY, CDR2 FYNNEI. J was trimmed by 6 bases and V by 5 bases; bases with no gene match: 4. Here the CDR3 reads CASSLLAGGPNEQFF. The CDR3 DNA is TGTGCCAGCAGTCTACTAGCGGGAGGGCCCAATGAGCAGTTCTTC.

The chain is built from TRBV28 and TRBJ1-1; 7 bases map to TRBD1. The trim removed 5 bases at V and 2 bases at J, leaving 8 bases unmatched. CDR1 is MDHEN and CDR2 is SYDVKM in the germline V gene. This CDR3 comprises 15 residues. The CDR3 DNA follows: TGTGCCAGCAGTCTCGGACAGGCTATTAACACTGAAGCTTTCTTT. Translating gives CASSLGQAINTEAFF.

The chain joins TRBV6-5 to TRBJ1-6, with D unresolved. V was clipped by 2 bases and J by 9 bases, with 8 bases between them. The germline V gene has CDR1 MNHEY and CDR2 SVGAGI. This CDR3 comprises 13 residues. CDR3 sequence (DNA): TGTGCCAGCAGTTACCGAACAACTTCACCCCTCCACTTT. Translating it yields CASSYRTTSPLHF.